This entry lists 4 T cell receptor beta chains sequenced from one sample in a study of cytotoxic CD8 clonotypes in ibrutinib-treated CLL. The protocol was immunoSEQ multiplex PCR, while the TCRdb copy is restricted to in-frame clones and leaves out a portion. The table includes 7,300 or so clones, around 85% detected once. The sequencing here drew on PBMCs, taken before ibrutinib treatment. The source of these receptors is a human donor with chronic lymphocytic leukemia.

The chain employs TRBV11-2 and TRBJ2-7; TRBD1 is a possible D gene (6 bases). The V end was cut by 1 base, the J end by 2 bases, with 12 bases between. CDR3 size: 15 residues. The germline gives CDR1 SGHAT, CDR2 FQNNGV. Here the CDR3 reads CASSLVFSGAYEQYF. The CDR3 DNA follows: TGTGCCAGCAGCTTAGTTTTCTCAGGGGCCTACGAGCAGTACTTC.

The rearrangement uses TRBV7-2 and TRBJ1-5; no clear D. Deletions cut 5 bases from V and 0 bases from J, with 8 bases between. The CDR3 length is 14 residues. Germline V gene sequence: CDR1 SGHTA, CDR2 FQGNSA. As DNA, the CDR3 is TGTGCCAGCAGCCCATTTTATAGCAATCAGCCCCAGCATTTT. Translated: CASSPFYSNQPQHF.

CDR3 amino acids: CASRKSAQNAYGYTF. The CDR3 region has the DNA TGTGCCAGCAGAAAATCGGCCCAAAACGCATATGGCTACACCTTC. J is TRBJ1-2 and V is TRBV5-8, with D uncertain. Trimming shortened V by 5 bases and J by 5 bases, and 19 bases separated the two germline ends. The germline V gene has CDR1 SGHTS and CDR2 YDEGEE. This CDR3 has 15 amino acids. Using reference TRBV5-8 and TRBJ1-2 for the parts outside the CDR3, the full variable domain is EAGVTQSPTHLIKTRGQQATLRCSPISGHTSVYWYQQALGLGLQFLLWYDEGEERNRGNFPPRFSGRQFPNYSSELNVNALELEDSALYLCASRKSAQNAYGYTFGSGTRLTVV.

This rearrangement joins TRBV19 to TRBJ2-5; weak D call: TRBD1 (6 bases). Germline CDR1 reads LNHDA; CDR2 reads SQIVND (reference sequence). Trimming removed 5 bases at V and 1 base at J, with 14 bases between. The CDR3 covers 15 residues. This CDR3 reads CASSPRRGPQETQYF. The CDR3 DNA sequence: TGTGCCAGTAGTCCTCGCAGGGGACCCCAAGAGACCCAGTACTTC.